This T cell receptor (beta chain) stems from a study of neurological immune-mediated disorders. Documented time point: technical triplicate 3. Many counts were recorded for this clonotype. Via MiXCR, TCRdb re-called the 5' RACE reads, giving one row per CDR3 protein. The repertoire holds just under 45,000 distinct CDR3 sequences, with about 22% as singletons. This CDR3 is built from 15 residues. V lost 4 bases, J lost 7 bases, and 9 bases stayed unmatched. Germline V gene lookup returns CDR1 SGHRS and CDR2 YFSETQ. Sequencing was performed on PBMCs. The receptor comes from a man aged 55 to 69 with HTLV-1-associated myelopathy (HAM/TSP). The J gene is TRBJ2-2, the V gene TRBV5-1; 8 positions match TRBD1. The CDR3 DNA reads TGCGCCAGCAGCCTGGACAGGGTTCGTAACGGGGAGCTGTTTTTT. Translation gives CASSLDRVRNGELFF. The whole variable domain, remainder taken from reference TRBV5-1 and TRBJ2-2, is KAGVTQTPRYLIKTRGQQVTLSCSPISGHRSVSWYQQTPGQGLQFLFEYFSETQRNKGNFPGRFSGRQFSNSRSEMNVSTLELGDSALYLCASSLDRVRNGELFFGEGSRLTVL.